What follows are 26 T cell receptor beta chains derived from one specimen sequenced in a study of identical twins. Using its own MiXCR run on the 5' RACE reads, TCRdb lists one record per CDR3 protein. The table lists some 260,000 distinct CDR3 sequences, roughly an eighth of them singletons. The sequenced material came from memory (CD45RO+) T cells sorted from blood. The receptors shown here come from a woman under 30 in good health.

A word on this clonotype: One end of the junction is discordant with germline, which a read error may explain. The chain links TRBV12-3 or TRBV12-4 to TRBJ2-6; the match to TRBD1 covers 9 bases. CDR3 length: 19 amino acids. This chain's CDR3 is CACSLALGQGLSGANVLTF. In nucleotides, the CDR3 is TGTGCCTGCAGTTTAGCGCTGGGACAGGGCCTCTCTGGGGCCAACGTCCTGACTTTC.

This clonotype has ten or more counts. The CDR3 sequence is CASSFSGNTIYF. As DNA, the CDR3 is TGCGCCAGCAGCTTCTCTGGAAACACCATATATTTT. The chain carries TRBV5-1 and TRBJ1-3; no definite D call. CDR1 and CDR2 from the germline V gene are SGHRS and YFSETQ. V dropped 2 bases and J dropped 0 bases, with 0 bases sitting between them. The CDR3 runs to 12 residues.

This clonotype was detected a few times. The rearrangement joins TRBV7-7 to TRBJ2-4, with D perhaps TRBD1 or TRBD2 (5 bases each). This CDR3 is 11 amino acids long. Per the germline V gene, CDR1 is SSHAT and CDR2 is FNYEAQ (reference sequence). With 5 bases removed from V and 14 bases from J, the gap between germline ends came to 13 bases. The CDR3 DNA follows: TGTGCCAGCAGCCACCGGGACCGCGAGTACTTC. This sequence encodes CASSHRDREYF.

This sequence joins TRBV24-1 and TRBJ2-1; 7 bases are shared with TRBD2. V lost 2 bases and J lost 13; bases outside the gene matches: 4. The CDR3 contains 12 residues. Germline CDR1 and CDR2: KGHDR and SFDVKD. CDR3 coding DNA: TGTGCCACCAGTGATTCAAGCGGGATCCAGTTCTTC. Protein product: CATSDSSGIQFF.

V gene TRBV5-5 combines with J gene TRBJ1-2; tentatively, D is TRBD1 (5 bases). Germline V CDR1 and CDR2: SGHKS, YYEKEE (reference sequence). V was clipped by 0 bases and J by 3 bases, with 9 bases between them. There are 14 residues in the CDR3. CDR3 protein: CASSLDAGYYGYTF. CDR3 sequence (DNA): TGTGCCAGCAGCTTGGACGCAGGGTACTATGGCTACACCTTC. The complete variable domain, with remaining parts taken from reference TRBV5-5 and TRBJ1-2, reads DAGVTQSPTHLIKTRGQQVTLRCSPISGHKSVSWYQQVLGQGPQFIFQYYEKEERGRGNFPDRFSARQFPNYSSELNVNALLLGDSALYLCASSLDAGYYGYTFGSGTRLTVV.

This sequence joins TRBV5-1 and TRBJ1-2, with a weak D call TRBD1 (5 bases). The germline gives CDR1 SGHRS, CDR2 YFSETQ. CDR3 length: 14 amino acids. Trimming removed 9 bases from V and 0 bases from J, with 15 bases in between. In nucleotides, the CDR3 is TGCGCCACCCGAGGGGACGTTGCTAACTATGGCTACACCTTC. Amino acids: CATRGDVANYGYTF.

This sequence joins TRBV6-1 and TRBJ1-1, with no clear D. CDR1 is MNHNS and CDR2 is SASEGT in the germline V gene. The CDR3 covers 15 residues. V was cut by 0 bases and J by 5 bases, with 13 bases left in between. CDR3: CASSEAMTDGTEAFF. DNA for the CDR3: TGTGCCAGCAGTGAAGCGATGACGGACGGGACTGAAGCTTTCTTT.

This clonotype showed up just a few times. The genes are TRBV6-2 or TRBV6-3 and TRBJ2-3, with TRBD2 matching over 12 bases. The V and J ends lost 4 bases and 3 bases, in that order; junction bases with no gene match: 2. The CDR3 spans 15 residues. The germline V gene has CDR1 MNHEY and CDR2 SVGEGT. CDR3 DNA sequence: TGTGCCAGCAGTTGGACTAGCGGGAAGACAGATACGCAGTATTTT. Translated: CASSWTSGKTDTQYF.

The chain couples TRBV19 to TRBJ1-2; the D is unclear. Germline CDR1 reads LNHDA; CDR2 reads SQIVND (reference sequence). The CDR3 sequence is 14 residues long. The V and J ends lost 1 base and 4 bases respectively, with 10 bases between them. CDR3 bases: TGTGCCAGTAGTATAGGTCGGATACCCTATGGCTACACCTTC. This translates into CASSIGRIPYGYTF.

This sequence joins TRBV6-4 and TRBJ2-2; D is undetermined. In germline, CDR1 is MRHNA, CDR2 SNTAGT. Between the trimmed V and J ends, which lost 0 bases and 2 bases, there was a span of 7 bases. The CDR3 covers 15 residues. CDR3 amino acids: CASSDSTENTGELFF. The CDR3 region has the DNA TGTGCCAGCAGTGACTCGACGGAAAACACCGGGGAGCTGTTTTTT.

There are a few counts of this clonotype. V and J are TRBV12-3 or TRBV12-4 and TRBJ2-5; 9 bases align to TRBD1. There are 16 residues in the CDR3. With V trimmed by 6 bases and J by 4 bases, 12 bases remained unmatched. In DNA form, the CDR3 reads TGTGCCAGCAGCCTAATGCGAGGACAGGGGAGAGAGACCCAGTACTTC. This gives the protein CASSLMRGQGRETQYF.

This clonotype has ten or more counts. V and J are TRBV29-1 and TRBJ2-1; D uncertain. V was cut by 8 bases and J by 6 bases, with 17 bases left in between. CDR3 length: 13 residues. CDR1 SQVTM and CDR2 ANQGSEA come from the germline V gene. The CDR3 spells CSSYMKGGNEQFF. The CDR3 DNA reads as TGCAGCTCCTATATGAAGGGTGGCAATGAGCAGTTCTTC.

This clonotype has a count of ten or more. This chain joins TRBV10-2 and TRBJ2-2, with a weak D call TRBD2 (6 bases). With 2 bases removed from V and 6 bases from J, the gap between germline ends came to 13 bases. This CDR3 is 15 amino acids long. Germline V gene sequence: CDR1 WSHSY, CDR2 SAAADI. CDR3 sequence (DNA): TGCGCCAGCAGTGAGCTAGCGAAGGGAGCCGGGGAGCTGTTTTTT. The encoded protein is CASSELAKGAGELFF.

The J gene is TRBJ2-1, the V gene TRBV18, with D perhaps TRBD1 or TRBD2 (5 bases each). Germline CDR1 is KGHSH and CDR2 is LQKENI. Trimming pared 1 base from V and 7 bases from J, leaving 11 bases between. The CDR3 consists of 14 residues. CDR3 protein: CASSPQGRGNEQFF. CDR3 DNA sequence: TGTGCCAGCTCACCACAGGGGAGAGGGAATGAGCAGTTCTTC. Using reference TRBV18 and TRBJ2-1 for the parts outside the CDR3, the full variable domain is NAGVMQNPRHLVRRRGQEARLRCSPMKGHSHVYWYRQLPEEGLKFMVYLQKENIIDESGMPKERFSAEFPKEGPSILRIQQVVRGDSAAYFCASSPQGRGNEQFFGPGTRLTVL.

This clonotype was recorded at least ten times. The V call is TRBV5-1, the J call TRBJ1-1, with D hard to call. The V end was cut by 2 bases, the J end by 1 base, with 6 bases between. The CDR3 spans 13 residues. Germline V CDR1 and CDR2: SGHRS, YFSETQ. The CDR3 protein is CASSFEGNTEAFF. In DNA, the CDR3 is TGCGCCAGCAGCTTCGAGGGGAACACTGAAGCTTTCTTT.

The chain joins TRBV6-2 or TRBV6-3 to TRBJ1-2; 9 positions match TRBD1. The CDR3 sequence is 13 residues long. Trimming removed 1 base from V and 6 bases from J; junction bases left unmatched: 0. CDR1 is MNHEY and CDR2 is SVGEGT in the germline V gene. CDR3: CASSYWDRDGYTF. The CDR3 DNA is TGTGCCAGCAGTTACTGGGACAGGGATGGCTACACCTTC.

As concerns this clonotype: This could be a read error, since a much larger clone is one nucleotide away. The genes are TRBV2 and TRBJ2-6; no clear D gene. The CDR3 totals 15 residues. From germline, CDR1 is SNHLY and CDR2 FYNNEI. CDR3 in DNA: TGTGTCAGCAGTGATCGGCTCCCCGCGGCCAACGTCCTGACTTTC. It encodes CVSSDRLPAANVLTF.

This clonotype was detected a few times. The junction does not match germline at one end; this may be a read error. The chain carries TRBV7-7 and TRBJ2-5; D is undetermined. CDR1 is SSHAT, CDR2 FNYEAQ, per germline (reference sequence). The CDR3 is made up of 13 amino acids. This CDR3 reads CASSLNAQETQYF. The CDR3, as DNA: TGTGCTAGCAGCTTAAACGCGCAAGAGACCCAGTACTTC.

This clonotype was detected only a few times. CDR3 sequence: CASSPGLGYGYTF. CDR3 nucleotide sequence: TGTGCCAGCTCACCCGGCTTGGGGTATGGCTACACCTTC. The chain links TRBV18 to TRBJ1-2; D unclear. V was shortened by 3 bases and J by 5 bases, with 10 bases between the two germline ends. The CDR3 totals 13 residues. Germline CDR1 reads KGHSH; CDR2 reads LQKENI.

This clonotype appeared many times. The chain employs TRBV11-3 and TRBJ2-3; D remains unclear. The CDR3 spans 12 residues. Germline lookup yields CDR1 SGHNT and CDR2 YENEEA. The V end lost 4 bases, the J end lost 6 bases, and 8 bases lay between the germline ends. The CDR3: CASSSTRDTQYF. CDR3 nucleotide sequence: TGTGCCAGCAGCTCAACCCGCGATACGCAGTATTTT.

This clonotype was counted a few times. J is TRBJ2-3 and V is TRBV4-2; TRBD2 matches at 7 bases. The CDR3 length is 17 residues. Per germline, CDR1 LGHNA and CDR2 YNFKEQ. J lost 7 bases, V lost 2 bases, and 15 bases had no gene match. The CDR3 DNA sequence: TGTGCCAGCAGCCAAAACGCCGGGACTACGAACTCCAATACGCAGTATTTT. Amino acid sequence: CASSQNAGTTNSNTQYF.

This clonotype was counted ten times or more. This CDR3 reads CSAPREASGTEAFF. CDR3 sequence (DNA): TGCAGTGCCCCCAGGGAAGCCTCGGGCACTGAAGCTTTCTTT. The chain links TRBV20-1 to TRBJ1-1, with D perhaps matching TRBD1 (5 bases). Looked up from germline, CDR1 is DFQATT and CDR2 is SNEGSKA (reference sequence). V lost 6 bases and J lost 4, with 18 bases in between. This CDR3 comprises 14 residues.

V gene TRBV7-9 combines with J gene TRBJ2-1; 9 positions match TRBD2. The germline V gene has CDR1 SEHNR and CDR2 FQNEAQ (reference sequence). The CDR3 sequence is 16 residues long. V gave up 2 bases and J gave up 8 bases; unmatched junction bases: 10. The CDR3 spells CASSLRLSGSSYEQFF. The CDR3 coding sequence is TGTGCCAGCAGCTTACGCCTTAGCGGGAGTTCTTATGAGCAGTTCTTC.

The V call is TRBV10-3, the J call TRBJ1-4; 7 bases align to TRBD1. In germline, CDR1 is ENHRY, CDR2 SYGVKD. With V trimmed by 6 bases and J by 11 bases, 3 bases remained unmatched. The length of the CDR3 is 11 residues. As DNA, the CDR3 is TGTGCCATCAGCACAGGGGTGAAACTGTTTTTT. Translation: CAISTGVKLFF.

The chain carries TRBV4-2 and TRBJ2-1; 10 positions agree with TRBD2. V shed 4 bases and J 0 bases; nucleotides not matched to a gene: 12. The germline CDR1 and CDR2 sequences are LGHNA and YNFKEQ. The CDR3 runs to 19 residues. CDR3 coding DNA: TGTGCCAGCAGCCGAGAACCTAGCGGGGGTTTCAGCTCCTACAATGAGCAGTTCTTC. It is translated as CASSREPSGGFSSYNEQFF.

The J gene is TRBJ1-3, the V gene TRBV29-1; the D is unclear. With 6 bases removed from V and 0 bases from J, the gap between germline ends came to 9 bases. From germline, CDR1 is SQVTM and CDR2 ANQGSEA. The CDR3 has 13 amino acids. The CDR3 protein is CSVEQISGNTIYF. CDR3 DNA sequence: TGCAGCGTAGAACAAATCTCTGGAAACACCATATATTTT.